This T cell receptor beta chain is drawn from a study of spatial heterogeneity in lung cancer. About the research overall: The follow-up PBMC samples were sequenced whenever they were available. The median time to follow-up was two to three years after resection.

This clonotype was picked up a small number of times. Stated time point: blood at routine non-recurrence follow-up after resection. Germline V lookup: CDR1 SNHLY, CDR2 FYNNEI. V was trimmed by 4 bases and J by 4 bases, leaving 16 bases between them. The CDR3 has 15 amino acids. TCRdb re-called the 5' RACE reads through MiXCR, storing one row per CDR3 protein. Among tens of thousands of distinct CDR3 sequences listed, roughly 21% were seen once. The clonotype comes from a male donor with early-stage non-small cell lung cancer. The sample here was PBMCs, taken at follow-up. The chain links TRBV2 to TRBJ1-1; D is perhaps TRBD1 (5 bases). The CDR3 loop is CASSGVGTGSTEAFF. Here the CDR3 DNA reads TGTGCCAGCAGTGGGGTCGGGACTGGGAGCACTGAAGCTTTCTTT.